Only a few counts were recorded for the clone carrying this TCR beta chain. Its antigen is unidentified. This CDR3 contains 12 residues. Trimming removed 6 bases at V and 4 bases at J, with 10 bases between. Germline V gene sequence: CDR1 MNHNS, CDR2 SASEGT. The data are from a study of CD8 T cells in ankylosing spondylitis. General study points: Reports say disease-linked clones showed up significantly more in matched ankylosing spondylitis synovial fluid. Previous work reported some of these motif variants in the synovial fluid and blood of reactive arthritis.

Libraries of TCR beta came from quantitative 5'-RACE with molecular barcodes. TCRdb reprocessed the 5' RACE reads via MiXCR and lists one record per CDR3 protein. The repertoire consists of 50,000 to 70,000 distinct CDR3 sequences, with approximately 5.7% occurring once and the leading ten covering 5%. The J gene is TRBJ2-7, the V gene TRBV6-1, with no clear D. Sequenced sample: synovial fluid, either unsorted or a sorted T cell fraction (not recorded which). The source is a male donor with ankylosing spondylitis. The CDR3 region has the DNA TGTGCCAGCAGCGGGCCTACGTACGAGCAGTACTTC. Translation: CASSGPTYEQYF.